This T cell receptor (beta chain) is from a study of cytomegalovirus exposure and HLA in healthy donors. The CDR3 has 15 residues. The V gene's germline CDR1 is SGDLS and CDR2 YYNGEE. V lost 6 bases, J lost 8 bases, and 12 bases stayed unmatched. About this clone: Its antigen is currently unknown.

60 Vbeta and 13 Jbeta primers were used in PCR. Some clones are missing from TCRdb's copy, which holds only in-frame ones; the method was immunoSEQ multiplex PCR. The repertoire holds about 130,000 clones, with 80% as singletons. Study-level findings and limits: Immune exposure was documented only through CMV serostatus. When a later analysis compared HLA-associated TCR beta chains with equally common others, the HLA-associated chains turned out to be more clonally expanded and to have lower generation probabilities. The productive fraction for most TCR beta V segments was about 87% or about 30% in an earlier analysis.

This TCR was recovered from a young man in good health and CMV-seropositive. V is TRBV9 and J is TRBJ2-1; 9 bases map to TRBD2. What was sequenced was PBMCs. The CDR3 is CASTTFSGGLDEQFF. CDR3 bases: TGTGCCAGCACTACTTTTAGCGGGGGCTTGGATGAGCAGTTCTTC.